This record covers a single T cell receptor beta chain. Its antigen is undetermined. Investigators isolated RNA and reverse transcribed it into cDNA to act as the sequencing template. Assay: immunoSEQ multiplex PCR; the TCRdb copy retains only in-frame clones and omits some. The sample lists approximately 59,000 clones, roughly 44% occurring once. This sample was included in a study of CD8+ T cells in alopecia areata. Study context: Treated patients were given oral tofacitinib, which was dosed at 5 to 10 mg twice daily. The study's findings and limits: Relative to normal scalp, lesional scalp, especially alopecia totalis/universalis, showed higher clonality. Normal skin's resident alphabeta T cells are sequenced alongside lesional scalp T cells.

Sorting separated CD4+ and CD8+ T cells out of PBMCs. CDR3 length equals 14 residues. The ends were cut back, 1 base at V and 2 bases at J, with 9 bases in the middle. Germline V gene data show CDR1 as GTSNPN and CDR2 as SVGIG (reference sequence). The V and J genes are TRBV30 and TRBJ2-1; D remains unclear. The sequence came from a human donor with alopecia areata. The material was CD8+ T cells sorted from blood, obtained at week 0. This CDR3 reads CAWSGLSPYNEQFF. The DNA for the CDR3 is TGTGCCTGGAGTGGGCTGAGCCCCTACAATGAGCAGTTCTTC.